Listed below are T cell receptor beta chains from one sample, sequenced in a study of regulatory T cells in long-lasting Graves disease. TCRdb re-called the multiplex PCR reads through MiXCR, storing one row per CDR3 protein. Altogether 450,000 or so distinct CDR3 sequences are present, around 21% being singletons, with the ten largest covering about 8.3%. Here the sequenced sample was peripheral blood mononuclear cells (PBMCs), taken when the disease was refractory, from a patient treated with antithyroid drugs. The source of these receptors is a female donor with Graves disease. The CDR3 runs from the conserved cysteine through the conserved F or W. A D gene is named only where the DNA matches it firmly. Only part of the rows carry a size: once, few, many, or a class if the clone is expanded.

>TRBV29-1|TRBD2|many|TRBJ2-7
CSVSRASGPGEQYF
TGCAGCGTTAGTAGGGCTAGCGGACCCGGCGAGCAGTACTTC
>TRBV7-8|.|few|TRBJ1-5
CASSHGQTSNQPQHF
TGTGCCAGCAGCCACGGACAGACTAGCAATCAGCCCCAGCATTTT
>TRBV10-2|TRBD1|.|TRBJ1-5
CASSYGQGDSQPQHF
TGCGCCAGCAGCTACGGACAGGGGGACAGTCAGCCCCAGCATTTT
>TRBV7-8|.|few|TRBJ2-7
CASSLRLFYEQYF
TGTGCCAGCAGCTTAAGACTATTCTACGAGCAGTACTTC
>TRBV29-1|.|.|TRBJ2-1
CSVGGLSYNEQFF
TGCAGCGTTGGGGGACTCTCCTACAATGAGCAGTTCTTC
>TRBV30|.|.|TRBJ2-2
CAWSFWTDYTGELFF
TGTGCCTGGAGTTTCTGGACAGATTACACCGGGGAGCTGTTTTTT
>TRBV6-2/TRBV6-3|TRBD1|many|TRBJ1-4
CASRAGTANEKLFF
TGTGCCAGCAGGGCCGGGACAGCAAATGAAAAACTGTTTTTT
>TRBV5-1|TRBD1|.|TRBJ1-5
CASSMTGGLNQPQHF
TGCGCCAGCAGCATGACAGGGGGCCTCAATCAGCCCCAGCATTTT
>TRBV27|.|many|TRBJ2-5
CASSLSMAGPRLSQTQYF
TGTGCCAGCAGTTTATCTATGGCGGGTCCGAGACTTAGCCAGACCCAGTACTTC
>TRBV11-2|TRBD2|many|TRBJ2-7
CASSSTTGREIYEQYF
TGTGCCAGCAGCTCCACCACTGGGCGGGAGATCTACGAGCAGTACTTC
>TRBV14|.|few|TRBJ2-2
CASSQDLVGRTGELFF
TGTGCCAGCAGCCAGGACCTCGTGGGTCGAACCGGGGAGCTGTTTTTT
>TRBV6-1|.|many|TRBJ1-2
CATSGVNYGYTF
TGTGCCACCTCGGGCGTCAACTATGGCTACACCTTC
>TRBV7-7|TRBD1|.|TRBJ1-1
CASTDRDRGCTEAFF
TGTGCTAGCACCGACAGGGACAGGGGGTGCACTGAAGCTTTCTTT
>TRBV5-1|.|few|TRBJ1-5
CASSLAVCRPNQPQHF
TGCGCCAGCAGCTTGGCTGTCTGCAGACCCAATCAGCCCCAGCATTTT
>TRBV2|.|.|TRBJ2-1
CASGSGHSYNEQFF
TGTGCCAGCGGGTCGGGACACTCCTACAATGAGCAGTTCTTC
>TRBV7-9|.|few|TRBJ2-7
CASSLWPQEQYF
TGTGCCAGCAGCTTGTGGCCGCAGGAGCAGTACTTC
>TRBV11-2|TRBD1|many|TRBJ2-2
CASSPGGQANTGELFF
TGTGCCAGCAGCCCAGGGGGACAAGCGAACACCGGGGAGCTGTTTTTT